This T cell receptor beta chain came from a study of shared clonotypes between healthy human individuals. V lost 1 base, J lost 7 bases, and 16 bases lay in between. The V gene's germline CDR1 is SGHAT and CDR2 FQNNGV. This CDR3 spans 16 amino acids. In the naive CD8 group, cells lacked CD45RO and were positively selected for CCR7, so terminally differentiated effector memory CD45RA+ cells were left out. TCRdb's table, derived via immunoSEQ multiplex PCR, lists solely in-frame clones and lacks some. The data contain over 750,000 clones, about 96% of them singletons. The receptor's source is a man aged 25 to 40 in good health. The specimen was naive CD8+ T cells sorted from blood. The chain is built from TRBV11-2 and TRBJ1-4; maybe TRBD1 (5 bases). The CDR3 is CASSLVRGELREKLFF. Here the CDR3 DNA reads TGTGCCAGCAGCTTAGTGCGGGGGGAGTTACGTGAAAAACTGTTTTTT.